The 2 T cell receptor beta chains in this list originate from one sample, sequenced in a study of response to subunit inactivated influenza vaccine. MiXCR, run by TCRdb on the RT-PCR reads, gives a single entry per CDR3 protein. The sample contains about 300,000 distinct CDR3 sequences, around 22% of which appear only once. The specimen was PBMCs from blood, collected around 22 months after vaccination. All receptors come from a man in his fifties or sixties who received an inactivated influenza vaccine.

V and J are TRBV25-1 and TRBJ1-2, with 7 bases that match TRBD1. The ends lost 3 bases at V and 8 bases at J; junction bases unmatched: 6. The CDR3 has 13 amino acids. Germline lookup yields CDR1 MGHDK and CDR2 SYGVNS. The CDR3 DNA sequence: TGTGCCAGCAGTGACCATACAGGGGTCGGCTACACCTTC. It specifies CASSDHTGVGYTF.

This chain joins TRBV2 and TRBJ1-2, with D tentatively TRBD1 (6 bases). Germline V gives CDR1 SNHLY, CDR2 FYNNEI. Trimming took 6 bases from V and 8 from J, leaving 16 bases between them. This CDR3 region has 13 residues. The CDR3 DNA reads as TGTGCCAGCAGCCCTTGGGGGGCGCACGGCTACACCTTC. As protein: CASSPWGAHGYTF. Full variable domain (outside the CDR3, taken from reference TRBV2 and TRBJ1-2): EPEVTQTPSHQVTQMGQEVILRCVPISNHLYFYWYRQILGQKVEFLVSFYNNEISEKSEIFDDQFSVERPDGSNFTLKIRSTKLEDSAMYFCASSPWGAHGYTFGSGTRLTVV.